This entry concerns a single T cell receptor (beta chain). The germline CDR1 and CDR2 sequences are SGHNT and YYREEE (reference sequence). V gave up 4 bases and J gave up 2 bases, with 9 bases separating them. The CDR3 is 13 amino acids. Survey sequencing of tumors mostly used roughly 4.8 ug DNA, two replicates. Clones were sequenced by immunoSEQ multiplex PCR, and TCRdb holds only the in-frame ones, with some missing. This sample has 6,500 to 7,500 clones, with around 40% found just once. Stage II-IVA oral cavity squamous cell carcinoma was new and untreated by systemic or radiation therapy. The data were taken from a study of neoadjuvant anti-PD-1 for oral cavity cancer. Study-level background: Patients mostly received three to four biweekly nivolumab doses at 3 mg/kg before surgery. Patients without progression received a fourth nivolumab dose around day 43, then surgical resection on days 50-56.

This TCR was recovered from a person aged 35-79 years with oral cavity squamous cell carcinoma. The chain has TRBV5-4 and TRBJ2-5, with D perhaps TRBD1 or TRBD2 (5 bases each). This material consisted of tumor tissue, taken before nivolumab (anti-PD-1) treatment. The CDR3 region has the DNA TGTGCCAGCAGCCCGGGACGGCAAGAGACCCAGTACTTC. Residues: CASSPGRQETQYF.